This T cell receptor beta chain was observed in a study of STAT5B mutations in CD4+ large granular lymphocyte leukemia. Broader study findings: Data were not HLA-matched across samples. Patient CD4-sorted repertoires stayed more clonal than healthy ones after leukemic-clone removal.

In the case of this clone: Its antigen remains unidentified.

The CDR3 loop spans 16 amino acids. Germline-derived CDR1 and CDR2 are LGHNA and YSLEER. V was cut by 0 bases and J by 1 base, with 11 bases left in between. Under the authors' procedure: Productive clonotypes were detectable down to 2.59 x 10-5 frequency. Generated by immunoSEQ multiplex PCR, the TCRdb table keeps only in-frame clones and is missing some. That table gives V, J and clone size, and the DNA gave D and trimming. The repertoire has tens of thousands of clones, about 79% of them found once; the top ten carry 7.5% to 10%. Sequenced material: CD4+ T cells from blood buffy coats. The rearrangement joins TRBV4-3 to TRBJ2-3, with D perhaps TRBD2 (6 bases). The receptor comes from a human donor in good health. The CDR3 reads CASSQEGGAGTDTQYF. The CDR3 DNA reads TGCGCCAGCAGCCAAGAGGGGGGAGCCGGCACAGATACGCAGTATTTT.